The 7 T cell receptor beta chains listed next were all sequenced from one sample in a study of radiation and T cells in renal cell carcinoma. The sample's time point: blood 4 weeks post-SBRT, at nephrectomy. Regarding treatment: 15 Gy SBRT to primary tumor, nephrectomy 4 weeks later. Generated by immunoSEQ multiplex PCR, the TCRdb table keeps only in-frame clones and is missing some. The sample lists some 80,000 clones; less than 90% were seen once. The source was blood, collected from a patient whose treatment included radiotherapy and nephrectomy. These receptors all come from a woman aged 60-75 years with renal cell carcinoma.

A single count supports this clone. The genes are TRBV29-1 and TRBJ2-3; D unresolved. The CDR3 covers 13 residues. V was pared by 1 base and J by 3 bases, with 8 bases between. Germline CDR1 SQVTM, CDR2 ANQGSEA. CDR3 residues: CSVEAMGTDTQYF. Written as DNA, the CDR3 is TGCAGCGTTGAAGCTATGGGGACAGATACGCAGTATTTT.

The chain links TRBV9 to TRBJ2-7; 7 nucleotides align to TRBD1. The CDR3 is 17 residues long. V shed 4 bases and J 5 bases; nucleotides not matched to a gene: 18. Looked up from germline, CDR1 is SGDLS and CDR2 is YYNGEE. The CDR3 is CASSPYAPPDRVNEQYF. CDR3 nucleotide sequence: TGTGCCAGCAGCCCCTACGCGCCTCCTGACAGGGTCAACGAGCAGTACTTC.

This rearrangement joins TRBV2 to TRBJ1-2, with TRBD1 matching over 7 bases. Unmatched junction bases numbered 7, after V lost 4 bases and J lost 5 bases. The CDR3 runs to 14 residues. CDR1 is SNHLY and CDR2 is FYNNEI in the germline V gene. The CDR3 loop reads CASSGFRGMYGYTF. In DNA, the CDR3 is TGTGCCAGCAGTGGATTCAGGGGGATGTATGGCTACACCTTC.

V is TRBV5-6 and J is TRBJ1-4; D not certain. This CDR3 region has 15 residues. The V and J ends lost 0 bases and 4 bases respectively, with 10 bases between them. CDR1 is SGHDT and CDR2 is YYEEEE in the germline V gene. CDR3 in amino acids: CASSLARGGNEKLFF. CDR3 nucleotide sequence: TGTGCCAGCAGCTTGGCCAGAGGTGGTAATGAAAAACTGTTTTTT.

This chain joins TRBV29-1 and TRBJ2-2; weak D call: TRBD1 (6 bases). V was trimmed by 5 bases and J by 7 bases, leaving 11 bases between them. CDR3 length: 12 residues. Germline-derived CDR1 and CDR2 are SQVTM and ANQGSEA. CDR3 sequence reads: CSVLGAGGELFF. Here the CDR3 DNA reads TGCAGCGTTTTGGGGGCCGGCGGGGAGCTGTTTTTT.

The DNA for the CDR3 is TGTGCCAGCAGTTATGACAGGGTGGGGAATGGCTACACCTTC. This gives the protein CASSYDRVGNGYTF. V usage is TRBV6-5 and J usage is TRBJ1-2; 7 positions match TRBD1. Germline V gene lookup returns CDR1 MNHEY and CDR2 SVGAGI. This CDR3 has 14 amino acids. The trim removed 3 bases at V and 6 bases at J, leaving 7 bases unmatched.

V and J are TRBV2 and TRBJ2-7, with no clear D. There are 12 residues in the CDR3. V lost 7 bases, J lost 2 bases, and 9 bases lay in between. From germline, CDR1 is SNHLY and CDR2 FYNNEI. The CDR3 protein is CASTFGPYEQYF. In DNA, the CDR3 is TGTGCCAGCACCTTTGGACCCTACGAGCAGTACTTC.